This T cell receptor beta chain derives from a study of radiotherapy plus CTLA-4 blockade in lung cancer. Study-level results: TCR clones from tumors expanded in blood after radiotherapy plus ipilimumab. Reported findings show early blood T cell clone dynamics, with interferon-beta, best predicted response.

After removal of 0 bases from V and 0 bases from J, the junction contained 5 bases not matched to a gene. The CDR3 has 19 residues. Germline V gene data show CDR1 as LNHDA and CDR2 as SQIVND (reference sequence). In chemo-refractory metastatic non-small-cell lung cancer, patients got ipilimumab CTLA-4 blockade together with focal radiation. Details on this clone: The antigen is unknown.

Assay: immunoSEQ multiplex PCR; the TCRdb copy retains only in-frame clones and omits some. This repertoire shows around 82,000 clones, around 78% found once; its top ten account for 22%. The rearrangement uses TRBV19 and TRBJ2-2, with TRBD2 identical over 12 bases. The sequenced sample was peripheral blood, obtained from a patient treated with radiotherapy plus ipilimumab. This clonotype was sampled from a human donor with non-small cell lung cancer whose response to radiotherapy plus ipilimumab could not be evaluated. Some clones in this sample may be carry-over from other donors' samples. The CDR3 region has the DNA TGTGCCAGTAGTATAGAACAGACTAGCGGGGGACCGAACACCGGGGAGCTGTTTTTT. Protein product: CASSIEQTSGGPNTGELFF.